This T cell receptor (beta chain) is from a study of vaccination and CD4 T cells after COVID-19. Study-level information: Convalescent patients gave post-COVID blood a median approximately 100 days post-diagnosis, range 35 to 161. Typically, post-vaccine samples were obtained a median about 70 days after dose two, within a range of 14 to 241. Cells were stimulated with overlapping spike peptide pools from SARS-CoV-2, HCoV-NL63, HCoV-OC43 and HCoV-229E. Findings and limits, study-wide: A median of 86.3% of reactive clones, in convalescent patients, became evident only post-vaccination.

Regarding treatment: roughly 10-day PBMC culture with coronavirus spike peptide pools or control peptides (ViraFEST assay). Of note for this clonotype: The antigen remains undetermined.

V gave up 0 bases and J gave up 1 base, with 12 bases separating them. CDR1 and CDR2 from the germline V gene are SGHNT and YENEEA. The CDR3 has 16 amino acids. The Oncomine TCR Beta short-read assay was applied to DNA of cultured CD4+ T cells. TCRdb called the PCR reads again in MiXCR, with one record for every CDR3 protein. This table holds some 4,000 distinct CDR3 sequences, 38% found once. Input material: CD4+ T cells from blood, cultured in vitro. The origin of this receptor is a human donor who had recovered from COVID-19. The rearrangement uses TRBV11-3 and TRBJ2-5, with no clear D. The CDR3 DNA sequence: TGTGCCAGCAGCTTAGATCCTCTCGGCGGCCAAGAGACCCAGTACTTC. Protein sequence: CASSLDPLGGQETQYF.